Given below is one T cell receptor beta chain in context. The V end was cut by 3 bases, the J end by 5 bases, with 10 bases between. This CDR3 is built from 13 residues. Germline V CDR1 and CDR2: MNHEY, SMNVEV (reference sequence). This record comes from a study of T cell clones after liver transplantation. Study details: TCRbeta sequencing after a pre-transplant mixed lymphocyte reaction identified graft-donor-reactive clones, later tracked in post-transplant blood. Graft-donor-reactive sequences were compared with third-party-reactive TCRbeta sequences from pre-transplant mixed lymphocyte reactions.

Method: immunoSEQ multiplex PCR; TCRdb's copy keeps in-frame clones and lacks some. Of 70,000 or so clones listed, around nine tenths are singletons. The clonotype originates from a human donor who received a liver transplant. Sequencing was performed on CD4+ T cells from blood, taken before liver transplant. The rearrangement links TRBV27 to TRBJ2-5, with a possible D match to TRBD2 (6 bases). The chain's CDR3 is CASSLRGGETQYF. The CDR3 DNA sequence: TGTGCCAGCAGTTTGAGGGGAGGCGAGACCCAGTACTTC.